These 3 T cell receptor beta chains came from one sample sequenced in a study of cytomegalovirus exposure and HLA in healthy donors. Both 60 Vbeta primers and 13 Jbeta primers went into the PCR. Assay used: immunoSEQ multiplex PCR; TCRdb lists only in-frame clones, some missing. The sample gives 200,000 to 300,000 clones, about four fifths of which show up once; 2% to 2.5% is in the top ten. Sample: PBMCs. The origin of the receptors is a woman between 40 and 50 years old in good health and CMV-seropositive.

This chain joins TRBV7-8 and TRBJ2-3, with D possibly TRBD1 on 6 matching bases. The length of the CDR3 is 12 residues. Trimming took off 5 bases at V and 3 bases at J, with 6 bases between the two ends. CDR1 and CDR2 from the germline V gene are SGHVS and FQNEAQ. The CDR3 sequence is CASSQGTDTQYF. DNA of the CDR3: TGTGCCAGCAGCCAGGGGACAGATACGCAGTATTTT.

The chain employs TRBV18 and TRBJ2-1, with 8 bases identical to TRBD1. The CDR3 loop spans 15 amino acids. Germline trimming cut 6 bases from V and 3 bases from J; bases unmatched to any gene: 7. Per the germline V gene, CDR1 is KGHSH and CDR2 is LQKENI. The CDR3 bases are TGTGCCAGCTCCCAAGGGACAGGAATCTACAATGAGCAGTTCTTC. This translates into CASSQGTGIYNEQFF.

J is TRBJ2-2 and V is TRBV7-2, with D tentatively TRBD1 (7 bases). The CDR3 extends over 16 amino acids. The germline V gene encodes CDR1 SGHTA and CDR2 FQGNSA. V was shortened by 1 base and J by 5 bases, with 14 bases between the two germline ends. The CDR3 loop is CASSLERQGGTGELFF. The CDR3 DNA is TGTGCCAGCAGCTTAGAGCGTCAGGGGGGTACCGGGGAGCTGTTTTTT. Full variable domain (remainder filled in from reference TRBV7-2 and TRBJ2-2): GAGVSQSPSNKVTEKGKDVELRCDPISGHTALYWYRQSLGQGLEFLIYFQGNSAPDKSGLPSDRFSAERTGGSVSTLTIQRTQQEDSAVYLCASSLERQGGTGELFFGEGSRLTVL.